The 11 T cell receptor beta chains below were found in one sample sequenced in a study of T cells in tuberculosis. Profiling relied on immunoSEQ multiplex PCR, and the TCRdb table lists in-frame clones only, not all of them. This sample has about 30,000 clones; approximately 94% occur once, and the top ten carry under 9.5%. Sequencing was carried out using PBMCs. These receptors came from a donor between 10 and 29 years old with latent tuberculosis or without tuberculosis infection.

Here the CDR3 reads CASSLAPGREQFF. CDR3 DNA: TGCGCCAGCAGCTTGGCTCCCGGTCGTGAGCAGTTCTTC. The chain joins TRBV5-1 to TRBJ2-1; D remains unclear. Deletions cut 0 bases from V and 9 bases from J, with 10 bases between. The CDR3 is made up of 13 amino acids. Germline V gene lookup returns CDR1 SGHRS and CDR2 YFSETQ. Supplemented by reference TRBV5-1 and TRBJ2-1, the full variable domain reads KAGVTQTPRYLIKTRGQQVTLSCSPISGHRSVSWYQQTPGQGLQFLFEYFSETQRNKGNFPGRFSGRQFSNSRSEMNVSTLELGDSALYLCASSLAPGREQFFGPGTRLTVL.

The chain carries TRBV13 and TRBJ1-5; D might be TRBD1 (5 bases). V shed 3 bases and J shed 3 bases, with 9 bases lying between them. CDR3 length equals 14 residues. Germline V gene sequence: CDR1 PRHDT, CDR2 FYEKMQ (reference sequence). The CDR3 spells CASSLGGFNQPQHF. In DNA, the CDR3 is TGTGCCAGCAGCTTGGGGGGATTCAATCAGCCCCAGCATTTT.

The V call is TRBV10-3, the J call TRBJ1-1, with unresolved D. The CDR3 is 13 residues long. Germline CDR1 reads ENHRY; CDR2 reads SYGVKD. V lost 7 bases and J 0 bases, leaving 9 bases between the germline ends. In nucleotides, the CDR3 is TGTGCCATCACACGACAACTGAACACTGAAGCTTTCTTT. This encodes CAITRQLNTEAFF.

This rearrangement joins TRBV4-2 to TRBJ2-5; D ambiguous. This CDR3 has 15 residues. CDR1 and CDR2 from the germline V gene are LGHNA and YNFKEQ. V shed 1 base and J shed 1 base, with 10 bases lying between them. DNA of the CDR3: TGTGCCAGCAGCCAAGGCGACAATACCCAAGAGACCCAGTACTTC. It specifies CASSQGDNTQETQYF.

The CDR3 DNA follows: TGCGCCAGCAGCTTCCTAGCGGGGGAGCAGTACTTC. Protein sequence: CASSFLAGEQYF. The V gene is TRBV5-1, the J gene TRBJ2-7; 9 nucleotides agree with TRBD2. The germline CDR1 and CDR2 sequences are SGHRS and YFSETQ. The CDR3 is 12 amino acids. V dropped 2 bases and J dropped 7; count of bases not matched to a gene: 1.

The J gene is TRBJ1-1, the V gene TRBV4-2, with D unclear. The CDR3 covers 14 residues. Looked up from germline, CDR1 is LGHNA and CDR2 is YNFKEQ. The V end lost 1 base, the J end lost 5 bases, and 11 bases lay between the germline ends. CDR3 sequence (DNA): TGTGCCAGCAGCCAAGTTTCGGGAGGAACTGAAGCTTTCTTT. It encodes CASSQVSGGTEAFF.

This chain links TRBV6-1 with TRBJ2-4, with 7 bases that match TRBD2. J was trimmed by 7 bases and V by 6 bases; bases with no gene match: 3. The CDR3 sequence is 12 residues long. Germline CDR1 reads MNHNS; CDR2 reads SASEGT. This CDR3 reads CASSDGGNIQYF. CDR3 bases: TGTGCCAGCAGCGACGGGGGGAACATTCAGTACTTC.

The chain is built from TRBV9 and TRBJ2-7; possible D gene TRBD2, 5 bases. The CDR3 loop spans 12 amino acids. Germline V CDR1 and CDR2: SGDLS, YYNGEE. V was cut by 3 bases and J by 6 bases, with 10 bases left in between. The CDR3 is CASSDQEAEQYF. The CDR3 coding sequence is TGTGCCAGCAGCGACCAGGAGGCCGAGCAGTACTTC.

This rearrangement joins TRBV6-1 to TRBJ2-3, with 9 bases matching TRBD1. The CDR3 is 15 residues long. V dropped 3 bases and J dropped 3; count of bases not matched to a gene: 4. The germline CDR1 and CDR2 sequences are MNHNS and SASEGT. CDR3 amino acids: CASSDRQGGTDTQYF. The CDR3 DNA follows: TGTGCCAGCAGTGATCGACAGGGGGGGACAGATACGCAGTATTTT.

This chain joins TRBV29-1 and TRBJ2-7, with D unresolved. The V end was cut by 8 bases, the J end by 0 bases, with 11 bases between. The CDR3 covers 12 residues. Germline V CDR1 and CDR2: SQVTM, ANQGSEA. DNA of the CDR3: TGCAGCACTACTGAAAACTCCTACGAGCAGTACTTC. It translates to CSTTENSYEQYF.

This chain uses TRBV12-5 with TRBJ1-5; D is undetermined. Germline V gene data show CDR1 as LGHNT and CDR2 as FRNRAP. V was clipped by 7 bases and J by 7 bases, with 11 bases between them. The length of the CDR3 is 12 residues. The CDR3 loop is CASAGSWQPQHF. In nucleotides, the CDR3 is TGTGCTAGTGCGGGATCGTGGCAGCCCCAGCATTTT.